This T cell receptor beta chain was identified in a study of shared clonotypes between healthy human individuals. The study, taken as a whole, reports: Limited genetic and exposure-history diversity came from having few donors.

For sorted subsets, 150 to 200 ng DNA per replicate equaled some 27,000 T cell genomes. How the authors handled the data: Filtering differed for immunoSEQ, which gave only junction sequences without quality scores. Libraries were prepared by immunoSEQ multiplex PCR; TCRdb keeps only in-frame clonotypes and omits some of them. V and J calls and clone size are as listed in that table; D and trimming were resolved from the DNA. The sample has about 2.2 million clones, about 93% seen once; the top ten hold more than 1.5%. Only a few counts were recorded for this clone. Its cognate antigen is unknown. CDR3 length: 14 amino acids. Between the trimmed V and J ends, which lost 5 bases and 2 bases, there was a span of 12 bases. Germline V lookup: CDR1 PRHDT, CDR2 FYEKMQ (reference sequence). CD45RO-negative CD8 cells positively selected for CCR7 made up the naive population, which excluded terminally differentiated effector memory CD45RA+ cells.

This TCR was sampled from a man aged 18 to 30 in good health. Some clones in this sample may be carry-over from other donors' samples. The sample was naive CD8+ T cells from PBMCs. The V gene is TRBV13, the J gene TRBJ1-2, with a possible D match to TRBD1 (6 bases). The CDR3 DNA is TGTGCCAGCAGCCCACTAACAGGGAACTATGGCTACACCTTC. Translating gives CASSPLTGNYGYTF.